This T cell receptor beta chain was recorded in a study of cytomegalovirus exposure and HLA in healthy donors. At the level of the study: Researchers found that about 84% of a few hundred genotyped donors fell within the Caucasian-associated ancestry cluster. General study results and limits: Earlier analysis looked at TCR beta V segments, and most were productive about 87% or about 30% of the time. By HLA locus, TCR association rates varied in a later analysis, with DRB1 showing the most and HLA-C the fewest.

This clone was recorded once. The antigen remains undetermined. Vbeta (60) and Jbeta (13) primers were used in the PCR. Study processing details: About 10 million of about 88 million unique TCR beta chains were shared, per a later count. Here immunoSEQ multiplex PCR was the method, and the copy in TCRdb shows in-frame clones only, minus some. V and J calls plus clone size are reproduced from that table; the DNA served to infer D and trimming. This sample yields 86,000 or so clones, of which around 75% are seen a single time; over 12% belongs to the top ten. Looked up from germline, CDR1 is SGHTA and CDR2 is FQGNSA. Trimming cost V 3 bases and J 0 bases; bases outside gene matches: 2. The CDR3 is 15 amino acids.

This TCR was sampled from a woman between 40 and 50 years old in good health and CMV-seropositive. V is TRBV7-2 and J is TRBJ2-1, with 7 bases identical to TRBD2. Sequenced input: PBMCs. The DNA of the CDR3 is TGTGCCAGCAGCTTCTTAGCGGGCTCCTACAATGAGCAGTTCTTC. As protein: CASSFLAGSYNEQFF.